Each of the 5 T cell receptor beta chains below was sequenced from the same sample in a study of tumor-infiltrating lymphocytes in primary liver carcinoma. From unsorted bulk tissue weighing 20-30 mg, DNA and RNA were co-extracted. Total RNA amounting to roughly 450 ng was the source from which TCR beta cDNA was made with a constant-region primer. Three-round nested multiplex PCR performed with slightly modified ARM-PCR produced the TCR beta libraries. The study ran its first two PCR rounds for roughly 11 cycles each, using TRBV1-TRBV30 forward primers and a C-beta reverse primer. TCRdb re-called the multiplex PCR reads through MiXCR, storing one row per CDR3 protein. The sample has about 78,000 distinct CDR3 sequences, approximately 74% seen once. Sequenced material: liver tumor tissue from sampling region 4. The subset denotes: tumor region T4, right-lateral pole. These receptors were obtained from a man aged 35 to 55 with primary liver carcinoma and hepatitis B virus infection.

A few counts support this clonotype. A much larger clone differs by one base, so this may be a read error. This chain links TRBV13 with TRBJ2-5; a weak D match, TRBD1 (5 bases). The CDR3 consists of 15 residues. From germline, CDR1 is PRHDT and CDR2 FYEKMQ (reference sequence). This CDR3 reads CASSLVWGGEETKYF. The CDR3 DNA sequence: TGTGCCAGCAGCTTAGTCTGGGGCGGTGAGGAGACCAAGTACTTC.

This chain joins TRBV6-2 or TRBV6-3 and TRBJ2-6; D ambiguous. There are 14 residues in the CDR3. V shed 4 bases and J shed 1 base, with 5 bases lying between them. Germline V gene data show CDR1 as MNHEY and CDR2 as SVGEGT. For the CDR3, the DNA is TGTGCCAGCAGTTGCATTTCTGGGGCCAACGTCCTGACTTTC. Translated: CASSCISGANVLTF.

The chain has TRBV6-1 and TRBJ2-7; no firm D call. The CDR3 has 13 residues. Trimming removed 5 bases at V and 3 bases at J, with 11 bases between. Germline lookup yields CDR1 MNHNS and CDR2 SASEGT. CDR3 sequence (DNA): TGTGCCAGCAGTAAAGAGATGAGCTACGAGCAGTACTTC. Translating it yields CASSKEMSYEQYF.

The chain combines TRBV12-3 or TRBV12-4 with TRBJ2-1; D is unclear. The CDR3 covers 13 residues. The V and J ends lost 7 bases and 8 bases respectively, with 15 bases between them. CDR3 nucleotides: TGTGCCAGCAACACAAGGGAAATCCATGAGCAGTTCTTC. It yields the protein CASNTREIHEQFF.

This clonotype was counted at least ten times. This rearrangement joins TRBV5-1 to TRBJ1-4, with a weak D call TRBD1 (6 bases). Germline V gene lookup returns CDR1 SGHRS and CDR2 YFSETQ. The CDR3 covers 14 residues. The V and J ends lost 7 bases and 4 bases respectively, with 14 bases between them. CDR3 sequence reads: CASAPGTNNEKLFF. CDR3 in DNA: TGCGCCAGCGCCCCCGGGACAAATAATGAAAAACTGTTTTTT.